This note documents a single T cell receptor (beta chain) sequence. PCR amplification relied on 60 Vbeta primers (plus 13 Jbeta primers). Profiling relied on immunoSEQ multiplex PCR, and the TCRdb table lists in-frame clones only, not all of them. The data hold over 100,000 clones, with 77% observed a single time. These data originate in a study of cytomegalovirus exposure and HLA in healthy donors. Trimming removed 1 base from V and 7 bases from J, with 16 bases in between. In germline, CDR1 is SGHTA, CDR2 FQGNSA. CDR3 length equals 16 residues. The sample comprised PBMCs. V gene TRBV7-2 combines with J gene TRBJ2-2, with D tentatively TRBD2 (6 bases). The receptor was derived from a male donor in good health and CMV-seropositive. CDR3 protein: CASSLGGVGVVGELFF. Here the CDR3 DNA reads TGTGCCAGCAGCTTAGGGGGGGTCGGGGTAGTCGGGGAGCTGTTTTTT.